The 27 T cell receptor beta chains given below trace back to one sample, sequenced in a study of cytomegalovirus exposure and HLA in healthy donors. Measured with immunoSEQ multiplex PCR; TCRdb has only the in-frame clones, and not every one. Of approximately 150,000 clones in the sample, approximately 90% are singletons; the top ten hold roughly 4.8%. Sequencing was done on a sample of PBMCs. These receptors came from a man between 18 and 29 years old in good health and CMV-seropositive.

This clone appeared once. The chain recombines TRBV9 with TRBJ1-2; the D is unclear. CDR3 length equals 15 residues. Deletions cut 4 bases from V and 4 bases from J, with 17 bases between. The germline CDR1 and CDR2 sequences are SGDLS and YYNGEE. The CDR3 loop is CASSRSAREGYGYTF. CDR3 sequence (DNA): TGTGCCAGCAGCCGCAGCGCTAGGGAGGGCTATGGCTACACCTTC.

The chain recombines TRBV5-4 with TRBJ1-1; 7 bases agree with TRBD1. This CDR3 is built from 15 residues. V shed 3 bases, J shed 1 base, and the junction held 6 bases outside the gene matches. The germline V gene has CDR1 SGHNT and CDR2 YYREEE (reference sequence). The CDR3: CASSYPGTENTEAFF. The CDR3 nucleotides read TGTGCCAGCAGCTACCCCGGGACAGAGAACACTGAAGCTTTCTTT.

The chain uses TRBV5-4 and TRBJ1-1; D might be TRBD1 (5 bases). This CDR3 is built from 16 residues. V dropped 3 bases and J dropped 3 bases, with 18 bases sitting between them. The germline V gene has CDR1 SGHNT and CDR2 YYREEE (reference sequence). Here the CDR3 DNA reads TGTGCCAGCAGCTCGGGACTCCCGGGAGAATACACTGAAGCTTTCTTT. Protein: CASSSGLPGEYTEAFF. Supplemented by reference TRBV5-4 and TRBJ1-1, the full variable domain reads ETGVTQSPTHLIKTRGQQVTLRCSSQSGHNTVSWYQQALGQGPQFIFQYYREEENGRGNFPPRFSGLQFPNYSSELNVNALELDDSALYLCASSSGLPGEYTEAFFGQGTRLTVV.

V is TRBV6-1 and J is TRBJ1-1; D gene unclear. Trimming pared 7 bases from V and 3 bases from J, leaving 9 bases between. The CDR3 contains 12 residues. Germline V gene data show CDR1 as MNHNS and CDR2 as SASEGT. The CDR3: CASTREYTEAFF. The CDR3 DNA reads as TGTGCCAGCACGAGGGAATACACTGAAGCTTTCTTT.

V and J are TRBV28 and TRBJ1-2, with TRBD1 as a possible D gene (6 bases). Looked up from germline, CDR1 is MDHEN and CDR2 is SYDVKM. The CDR3 covers 13 residues. Trimming stripped 5 bases from V and 8 bases from J, with 15 bases between. The CDR3 bases are TGTGCCAGCAGTACAGGGTTCACCGGAGGCTACACCTTC. The encoded protein is CASSTGFTGGYTF.

In DNA form, the CDR3 reads TGCGCCAGCAGCCCGACAGACGGGTACGAGCAGTACTTC. Translated, it gives CASSPTDGYEQYF. The V and J genes are TRBV5-1 and TRBJ2-7; D is possibly TRBD1 (5 bases). V was shortened by 4 bases and J by 4 bases, with 12 bases between the two germline ends. Looked up from germline, CDR1 is SGHRS and CDR2 is YFSETQ. The length of the CDR3 is 13 residues.

The chain recombines TRBV28 with TRBJ1-1; 8 positions agree with TRBD1. Germline V lookup: CDR1 MDHEN, CDR2 SYDVKM. The CDR3 runs 14 residues. V lost 7 bases, J lost 3 bases, and 7 bases stayed unmatched. In nucleotides, the CDR3 is TGTGCCAGCAATCCGACAGGGGAGGACACTGAAGCTTTCTTT. Protein product: CASNPTGEDTEAFF.

V usage is TRBV6-5 and J usage is TRBJ1-5, with D uncertain. Trimming stripped 5 bases from V and 0 bases from J, with 8 bases between. Germline loops: CDR1 MNHEY, CDR2 SVGAGI. This CDR3 is built from 14 residues. The CDR3 nucleotides are TGTGCCAGCAGTGCGGGGTATAGCAATCAGCCCCAGCATTTT. Its protein product is CASSAGYSNQPQHF.

This sequence joins TRBV15 and TRBJ1-1; possible D gene TRBD1, 5 bases. The germline V gene has CDR1 LNHNV and CDR2 YYDKDF (reference sequence). CDR3 size: 13 residues. V lost 8 bases, J lost 2 bases, and 12 bases lay in between. For the CDR3, the DNA is TGTGCCACCTCCGACAGCATAAACACTGAAGCTTTCTTT. Its translation: CATSDSINTEAFF.

The V call is TRBV5-6, the J call TRBJ1-1, with D maybe TRBD1 (5 bases). V lost 3 bases and J lost 9, with 12 bases in between. The CDR3 spans 12 residues. Per the germline V gene, CDR1 is SGHDT and CDR2 is YYEEEE. The CDR3 loop reads CASSWGREQAFF. The CDR3 DNA sequence: TGTGCCAGCAGCTGGGGGAGGGAGCAAGCTTTCTTT.

This clone was seen only once. The chain carries TRBV6-6 and TRBJ1-2, with TRBD1 matching over 9 bases. This CDR3 contains 14 residues. J lost 7 bases, V lost 7 bases, and 10 bases had no gene match. CDR1 is MNHNY, CDR2 SVGAGI, per germline (reference sequence). CDR3 in amino acids: CASKGGQGSPGYTF. The CDR3 DNA follows: TGTGCCAGCAAAGGGGGACAGGGATCCCCTGGCTACACCTTC.

This clone is a singleton in its sample. The CDR3, as DNA: TGCGCCAGCAGCTTGCCAGGGTCGACTGAAGCTTTCTTT. Protein product: CASSLPGSTEAFF. V usage is TRBV5-1 and J usage is TRBJ1-1; D is perhaps TRBD1 (5 bases). V lost 1 base and J 5 bases, leaving 9 bases between the germline ends. The germline gives CDR1 SGHRS, CDR2 YFSETQ. The CDR3 is made up of 13 amino acids.

The genes are TRBV19 and TRBJ2-5; perhaps TRBD1 as D (8 bases). The CDR3 consists of 15 residues. CDR1 and CDR2 from the germline V gene are LNHDA and SQIVND (reference sequence). Trimming left V 5 bases short and J 2 bases short, with 15 bases between. The CDR3 is CASSLGGTGQETQYF. The CDR3 DNA reads TGTGCCAGTAGTCTGGGGGGGACAGGACAAGAGACCCAGTACTTC.

This chain connects TRBV19 to TRBJ2-3, with a tentative D call TRBD1 (5 bases). The CDR3 has 14 residues. V lost 4 bases and J 6 bases, leaving 14 bases between the germline ends. Per the germline V gene, CDR1 is LNHDA and CDR2 is SQIVND (reference sequence). CDR3 coding DNA: TGTGCCAGTAGTACCCCAGGGTATGATGATACGCAGTATTTT. Translation gives CASSTPGYDDTQYF.

The CDR3, as DNA: TGTGCCATCAGTGAGTGGGGACTAGCGGGAGAGACCCAGTACTTC. Translation gives CAISEWGLAGETQYF. This chain joins TRBV10-3 and TRBJ2-5; TRBD2 matches 12 bases. The CDR3 covers 15 residues. The germline V gene encodes CDR1 ENHRY and CDR2 SYGVKD. With 1 base clipped from V and 4 bases from J, the junction kept 1 base outside the gene matches.

The V and J genes are TRBV11-2 and TRBJ1-2; D unresolved. V was clipped by 3 bases and J by 8 bases, with 13 bases between them. Germline loops: CDR1 SGHAT, CDR2 FQNNGV. CDR3 length equals 13 residues. CDR3 amino acids: CASSLGSTGGYTF. CDR3 DNA: TGTGCCAGCAGCTTGGGCTCGACGGGGGGCTACACCTTC.

This rearrangement joins TRBV30 to TRBJ2-1; a weak D match, TRBD2 (6 bases). The germline V gene has CDR1 GTSNPN and CDR2 SVGIG (reference sequence). This CDR3 comprises 14 residues. V lost 1 base to trimming and J lost 6 bases, with 13 bases between them. CDR3 DNA sequence: TGTGCCTGGAGTGAAGTCCCGGGACTCAATGAGCAGTTCTTC. Translated: CAWSEVPGLNEQFF.

J is TRBJ2-1 and V is TRBV6-1, with 8 positions matching TRBD2. Germline lookup yields CDR1 MNHNS and CDR2 SASEGT. V dropped 7 bases and J dropped 4; count of bases not matched to a gene: 3. The CDR3 is made up of 13 amino acids. The CDR3, as DNA: TGTGCCAGCAAACTAGCGGATTACAATGAGCAGTTCTTC. It translates to CASKLADYNEQFF.

The chain couples TRBV6-5 to TRBJ2-2; no definite D call. This CDR3 comprises 14 residues. V lost 2 bases and J 4 bases, leaving 8 bases between the germline ends. Looked up from germline, CDR1 is MNHEY and CDR2 is SVGAGI. This chain's CDR3 is CASSYGLGTGELFF. The CDR3 nucleotides are TGTGCCAGCAGTTACGGCCTTGGCACCGGGGAGCTGTTTTTT.

V gene TRBV6-1 combines with J gene TRBJ2-7; D is uncertain. This CDR3 has 16 residues. V lost 3 bases to trimming and J lost 0 bases, with 15 bases between them. The germline gives CDR1 MNHNS, CDR2 SASEGT. Here the CDR3 DNA reads TGTGCCAGCAGTGAGATAGTTACAGCCGCCTCCTACGAGCAGTACTTC. Protein product: CASSEIVTAASYEQYF.

This chain joins TRBV19 and TRBJ2-3; 8 bases fit TRBD1. The V gene end was trimmed by 11 bases and the J gene end by 1 base; junction bases not matched to a gene: 11. This CDR3 is built from 15 residues. The germline gives CDR1 LNHDA, CDR2 SQIVND (reference sequence). CDR3 DNA: TGTGCCGCAAAGGTCAAGGGACAGGGCACAGATACGCAGTATTTT. It specifies CAAKVKGQGTDTQYF.

This chain links TRBV4-2 with TRBJ2-7; 8 nucleotides align to TRBD1. Losses at the gene ends were 6 bases for V and 3 bases for J; bases not matched to a gene: 4. The germline CDR1 and CDR2 sequences are LGHNA and YNFKEQ. The CDR3 has 13 amino acids. The CDR3 here is CASSGQGNYEQYF. In DNA, the CDR3 is TGTGCCAGCAGTGGACAGGGAAACTACGAGCAGTACTTC.

The gene calls are TRBV9 and TRBJ1-6; 7 nucleotides match TRBD1. The CDR3 runs to 15 residues. The V segment lost 4 bases and the J segment 13 bases; nucleotides outside the gene matches: 14. Germline values: CDR1 SGDLS, CDR2 YYNGEE. The CDR3 here is CASSPQRTGAGPLHF. The DNA of the CDR3 is TGTGCCAGCAGCCCCCAGCGGACAGGTGCAGGTCCCCTCCACTTT. Together with reference TRBV9 and TRBJ1-6, the CDR3 gives the full variable domain: DSGVTQTPKHLITATGQRVTLRCSPRSGDLSVYWYQQSLDQGLQFLIQYYNGEERAKGNILERFSAQQFPDLHSELNLSSLELGDSALYFCASSPQRTGAGPLHFGNGTRLTVT.

This chain connects TRBV18 to TRBJ1-1; D not certain. Germline CDR1 is KGHSH and CDR2 is LQKENI. Trimming stripped 3 bases from V and 3 bases from J, with 8 bases between. The CDR3 runs to 13 residues. CDR3 loop: CASSPGVDTEAFF. CDR3 nucleotide sequence: TGTGCCAGCTCACCCGGAGTCGACACTGAAGCTTTCTTT.

CDR3 coding DNA: TGTGCCATCAGTGATAGGACTAGCGGGAGGGCGGCCGAGCAGTACTTC. The encoded protein is CAISDRTSGRAAEQYF. The gene calls are TRBV10-3 and TRBJ2-7; 15 bases are a match to TRBD2. V was clipped by 3 bases and J by 6 bases; unmatched bases: 6. Germline values: CDR1 ENHRY, CDR2 SYGVKD. The CDR3 sequence is 16 residues long.

The V gene is TRBV28, the J gene TRBJ2-5; perhaps TRBD2 as D (6 bases). Between the trimmed V and J ends, which lost 3 bases and 2 bases, there was a span of 13 bases. There are 15 residues in the CDR3. CDR1 is MDHEN, CDR2 SYDVKM, per germline. The DNA for the CDR3 is TGTGCCAGCAGTTTTGGGGGGACCAGTCAAGAGACCCAGTACTTC. This translates into CASSFGGTSQETQYF. Full variable domain (remainder filled in from reference TRBV28 and TRBJ2-5): DVKVTQSSRYLVKRTGEKVFLECVQDMDHENMFWYRQDPGLGLRLIYFSYDVKMKEKGDIPEGYSVSREKKERFSLILESASTNQTSMYLCASSFGGTSQETQYFGPGTRLLVL.

The DNA of the CDR3 is TGTGCCTGGAAGGAGAAGGGGCTTTACGAGCAGTACTTC. Amino acids: CAWKEKGLYEQYF. This sequence joins TRBV30 and TRBJ2-7, with D possibly matching TRBD1 (5 bases). Between the trimmed V and J ends, which lost 4 bases and 4 bases, there was a span of 14 bases. This CDR3 comprises 13 residues. Germline assignment: CDR1 GTSNPN and CDR2 SVGIG (reference sequence).